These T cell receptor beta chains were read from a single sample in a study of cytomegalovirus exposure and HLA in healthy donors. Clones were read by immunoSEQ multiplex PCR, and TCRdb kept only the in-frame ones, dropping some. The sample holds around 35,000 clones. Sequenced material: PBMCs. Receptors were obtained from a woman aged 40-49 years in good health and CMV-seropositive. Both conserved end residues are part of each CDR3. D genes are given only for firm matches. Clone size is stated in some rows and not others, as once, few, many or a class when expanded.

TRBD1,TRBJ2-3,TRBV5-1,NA,TGCGCCAGCAGCCCGCAGACAGGGGCGGGGGATACGCAGTATTTT,CASSPQTGAGDTQYF
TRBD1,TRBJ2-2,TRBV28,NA,TGTGCCAGCAGAAAACCGGGACAGGCTACCGGGGAGCTGTTTTTT,CASRKPGQATGELFF
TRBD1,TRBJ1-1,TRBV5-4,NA,TGTGCCAGCAGACGGACAGGGGCAGGCACTGAAGCTTTCTTT,CASRRTGAGTEAFF
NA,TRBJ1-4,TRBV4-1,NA,TGCGCCAGCAGCCAAGACAACAGTCGTAATGAAAAACTGTTTTTT,CASSQDNSRNEKLFF
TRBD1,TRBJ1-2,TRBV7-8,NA,TGTGCCAGCAGCCCACACAGAGTCCCGGGACAGGGATCCAACTATGGCTACACCTTC,CASSPHRVPGQGSNYGYTF
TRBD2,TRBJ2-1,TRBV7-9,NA,TGTGCCAGCAGCTTAGGGACTAGCGGGAGGGCCGCCCACAATGAGCAGTTCTTC,CASSLGTSGRAAHNEQFF
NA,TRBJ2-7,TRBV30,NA,TGTGCCTGGAGCAATGCGGCTAGGCTTTCTCTAGAGCAGTACTTC,CAWSNAARLSLEQYF
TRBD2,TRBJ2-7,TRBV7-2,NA,TGTGCCGGCAGCCACGGGGGGTTCCACGAGCAGTACTTC,CAGSHGGFHEQYF
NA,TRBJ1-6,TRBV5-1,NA,TGCGCCAGCAGCTCGGGAGTCCAGGGTGGTAATTCACCCCTCCACTTT,CASSSGVQGGNSPLHF
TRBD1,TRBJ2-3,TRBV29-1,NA,TGCAGCGTTGGCCCTCGGCAGGGGGCAGATACGCAGTATTTT,CSVGPRQGADTQYF
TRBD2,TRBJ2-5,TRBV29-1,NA,TGCAGCGTTGTGTGGGGGGGGGAGACCCAGTACTTC,CSVVWGGETQYF
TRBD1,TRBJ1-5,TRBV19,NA,TGTGCCAGTACCGACAGGGGCAATCAGCCCCAGCATTTT,CASTDRGNQPQHF
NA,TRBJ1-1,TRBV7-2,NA,TGTGCCAGCAGCTCTAACGGGGGAAGGGCTGAAGCTTTCTTT,CASSSNGGRAEAFF
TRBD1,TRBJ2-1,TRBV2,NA,TGTGCCAGCAGATCGGACAGGGGTTCCTACAATGAGCAGTTCTTC,CASRSDRGSYNEQFF
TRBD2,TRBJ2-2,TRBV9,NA,TGTGCCAGCAGCCCCCATGGGGCGGGGGGTAACACCGGGGAGCTGTTTTTT,CASSPHGAGGNTGELFF
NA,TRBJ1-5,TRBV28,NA,TGTGCCAGCAGTTTATCCAGGGGAGTTGGTCAGCCCCAGCATTTT,CASSLSRGVGQPQHF
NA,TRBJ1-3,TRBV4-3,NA,TGCGCCAGCAGCCAAGAAATGACAGGCCGGATTGGGAACACCATATATTTT,CASSQEMTGRIGNTIYF
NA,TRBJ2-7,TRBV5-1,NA,TGCGCCAGCAGCTTATCCGGGTACGAGCAGTACTTC,CASSLSGYEQYF
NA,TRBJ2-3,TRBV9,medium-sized,TGTGCCAGCAGCCCCGCCAGGGGGGAAAGCACAGATACGCAGTATTTT,CASSPARGESTDTQYF
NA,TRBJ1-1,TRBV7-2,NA,TGTGCCAGCAGCCAAGGACACCAGAACACTGAAGCTTTCTTT,CASSQGHQNTEAFF
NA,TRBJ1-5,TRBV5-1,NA,TGCGCCAGCAGCCTTGGAGGGCTCGGTCAGCCCCAGCATTTT,CASSLGGLGQPQHF
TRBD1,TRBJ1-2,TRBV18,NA,TGTGCCAGCTCACCGGGTCTCTCAGGGGGGTATGGCTACACCTTC,CASSPGLSGGYGYTF
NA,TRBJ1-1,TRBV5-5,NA,TGTGCCAGCAGCTTTTCCCCTAACACTGAAGCTTTCTTT,CASSFSPNTEAFF
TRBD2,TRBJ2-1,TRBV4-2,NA,TGTGCCAGCAGCCAAGGAGCGGGGGGGACCTACAATGAGCAGTTCTTC,CASSQGAGGTYNEQFF
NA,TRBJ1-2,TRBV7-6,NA,TGTGCCAGCAGCCGGGACCAGGGGTACGGCTACACCTTC,CASSRDQGYGYTF
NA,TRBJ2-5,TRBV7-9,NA,TGTGCCAGCAGCTTACGGGGGATGGAGACCCAGTACTTC,CASSLRGMETQYF
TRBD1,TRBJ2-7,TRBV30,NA,TGTGCCTGGAGTGTTAATACAGGGGTAAGGTACTTC,CAWSVNTGVRYF
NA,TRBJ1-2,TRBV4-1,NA,TGCGCCAGCAGCCAAGGACGACAGTATGGCTACACCTTC,CASSQGRQYGYTF
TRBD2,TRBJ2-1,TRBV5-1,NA,TGCGCCAGCAGCTTTCTAGCGGGGGGGCGAAATGAGCAGTTCTTC,CASSFLAGGRNEQFF
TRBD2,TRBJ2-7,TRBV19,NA,TGTGCCAGTAGTATTTTGGGGGGGAGCGCCTACGAGCAGTACTTC,CASSILGGSAYEQYF
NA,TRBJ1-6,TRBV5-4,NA,TGTGCCATTGGGGCCGGGGGGCTCCACTTT,CAIGAGGLHF
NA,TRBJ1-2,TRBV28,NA,TGTGCCAGCTCCGAGGGGGAATATGGCTACACCTTC,CASSEGEYGYTF
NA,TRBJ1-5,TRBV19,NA,TGTGCCAGTAGATCGTACGAACAGAGAAATCAGCCCCAGCATTTT,CASRSYEQRNQPQHF
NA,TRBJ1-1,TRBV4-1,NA,TGCGCCAGCAGCCTAAGTGGAGGTGAAGCTTTCTTT,CASSLSGGEAFF
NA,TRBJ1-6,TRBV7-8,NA,TGTGCCAGCAGCTTAAGCCGAGGACAGTCGAGCTCCTATAATTCACCCCTCCACTTT,CASSLSRGQSSSYNSPLHF
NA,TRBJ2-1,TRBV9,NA,TGTGCCAGCAGCCCGAGTCGAGACAGTAGTGAGCAGTTCTTC,CASSPSRDSSEQFF
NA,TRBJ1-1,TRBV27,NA,TGTGCCAGCAGCCGCGTCGGCGGGATGAACACTGAAGCTTTCTTT,CASSRVGGMNTEAFF
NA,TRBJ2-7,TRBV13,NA,TGTGCCAGCAGCTTGGGTAGTACCCTAGGGGGATATTCGTACGAGCAGTACTTC,CASSLGSTLGGYSYEQYF
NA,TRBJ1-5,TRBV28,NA,TGTGCCAGCAGTTTCTCGGCAGGGGCAGGGCAGCCCCAGCATTTT,CASSFSAGAGQPQHF